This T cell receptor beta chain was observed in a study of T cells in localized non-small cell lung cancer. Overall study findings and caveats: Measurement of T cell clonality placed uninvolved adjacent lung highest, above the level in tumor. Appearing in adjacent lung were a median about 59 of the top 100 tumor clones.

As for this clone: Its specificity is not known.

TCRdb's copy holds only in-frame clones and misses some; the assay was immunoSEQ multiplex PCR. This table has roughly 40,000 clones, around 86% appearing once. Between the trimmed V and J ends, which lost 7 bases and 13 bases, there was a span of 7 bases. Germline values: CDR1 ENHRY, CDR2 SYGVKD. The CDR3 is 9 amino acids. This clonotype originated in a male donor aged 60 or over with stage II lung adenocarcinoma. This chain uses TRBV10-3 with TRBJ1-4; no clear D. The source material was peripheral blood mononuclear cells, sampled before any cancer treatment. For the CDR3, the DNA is TGTGCCATCAAGATGTCACTGTTTTTT. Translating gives CAIKMSLFF.